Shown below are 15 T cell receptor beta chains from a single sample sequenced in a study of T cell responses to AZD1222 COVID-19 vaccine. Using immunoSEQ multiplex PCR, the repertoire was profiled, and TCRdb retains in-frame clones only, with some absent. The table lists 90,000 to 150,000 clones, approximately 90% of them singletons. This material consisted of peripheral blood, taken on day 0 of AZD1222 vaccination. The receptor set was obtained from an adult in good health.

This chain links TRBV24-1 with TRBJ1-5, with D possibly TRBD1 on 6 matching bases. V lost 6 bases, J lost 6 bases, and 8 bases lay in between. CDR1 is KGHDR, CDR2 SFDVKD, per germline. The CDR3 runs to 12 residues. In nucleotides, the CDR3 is TGTGCCACCAGTTCACAGGGTCAGCCCCAGCATTTT. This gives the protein CATSSQGQPQHF.

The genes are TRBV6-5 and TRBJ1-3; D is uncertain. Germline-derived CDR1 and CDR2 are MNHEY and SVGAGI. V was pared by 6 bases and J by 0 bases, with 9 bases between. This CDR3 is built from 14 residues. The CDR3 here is CASSTGASGNTIYF. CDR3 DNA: TGTGCCAGCAGCACGGGAGCCTCTGGAAACACCATATATTTT.

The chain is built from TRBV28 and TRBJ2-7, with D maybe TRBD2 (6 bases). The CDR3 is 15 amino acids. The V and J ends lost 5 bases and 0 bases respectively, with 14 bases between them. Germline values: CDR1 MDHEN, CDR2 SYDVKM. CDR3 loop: CASSPVVRDSYEQYF. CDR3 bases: TGTGCCAGCAGTCCGGTGGTGCGGGACTCCTACGAGCAGTACTTC.

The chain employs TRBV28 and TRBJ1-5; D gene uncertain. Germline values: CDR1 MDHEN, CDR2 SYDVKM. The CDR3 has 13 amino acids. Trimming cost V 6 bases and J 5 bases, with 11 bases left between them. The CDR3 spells CASSPRLDQPQHF. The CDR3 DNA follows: TGTGCCAGCAGCCCCAGACTTGATCAGCCCCAGCATTTT.

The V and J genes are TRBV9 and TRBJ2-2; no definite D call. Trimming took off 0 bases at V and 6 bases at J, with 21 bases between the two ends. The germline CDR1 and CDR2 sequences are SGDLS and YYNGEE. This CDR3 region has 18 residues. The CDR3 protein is CASSVEGLGRTIAGELFF. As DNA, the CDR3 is TGTGCCAGCAGCGTAGAAGGGCTGGGTCGCACGATCGCCGGGGAGCTGTTTTTT. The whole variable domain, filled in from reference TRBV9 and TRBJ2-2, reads DSGVTQTPKHLITATGQRVTLRCSPRSGDLSVYWYQQSLDQGLQFLIQYYNGEERAKGNILERFSAQQFPDLHSELNLSSLELGDSALYFCASSVEGLGRTIAGELFFGEGSRLTVL.

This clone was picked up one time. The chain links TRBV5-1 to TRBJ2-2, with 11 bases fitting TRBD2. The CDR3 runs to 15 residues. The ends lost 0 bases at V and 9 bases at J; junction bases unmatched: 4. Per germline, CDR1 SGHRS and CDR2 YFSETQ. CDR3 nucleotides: TGCGCCAGCAGCTTGGGACTAGCGGGGAGTCGGGAGCTGTTTTTT. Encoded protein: CASSLGLAGSRELFF.

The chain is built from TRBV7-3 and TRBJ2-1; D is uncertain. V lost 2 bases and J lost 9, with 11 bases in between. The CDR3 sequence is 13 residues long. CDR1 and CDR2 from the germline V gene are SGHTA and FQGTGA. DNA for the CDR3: TGTGCCAGCAGCTTAGAGCCAGGAAGTGAGCAGTTCTTC. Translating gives CASSLEPGSEQFF. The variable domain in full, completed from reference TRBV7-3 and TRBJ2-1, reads GAGVSQTPSNKVTEKGKYVELRCDPISGHTALYWYRQSLGQGPEFLIYFQGTGAADDSGLPNDRFFAVRPEGSVSTLKIQRTERGDSAVYLCASSLEPGSEQFFGPGTRLTVL.

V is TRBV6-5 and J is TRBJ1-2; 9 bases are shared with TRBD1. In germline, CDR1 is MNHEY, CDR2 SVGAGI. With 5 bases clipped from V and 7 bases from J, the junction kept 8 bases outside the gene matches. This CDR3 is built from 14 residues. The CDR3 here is CASSRGQGSGGYTF. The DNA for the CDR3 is TGTGCCAGCAGTAGGGGACAGGGTTCGGGTGGCTACACCTTC.

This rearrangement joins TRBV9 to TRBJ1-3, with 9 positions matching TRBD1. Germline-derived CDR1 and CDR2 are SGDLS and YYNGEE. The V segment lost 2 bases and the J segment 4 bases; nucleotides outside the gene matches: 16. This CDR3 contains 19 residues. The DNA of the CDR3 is TGTGCCAGCAGCGTTAGGGACAGGGAAACTCCGAGCTTCGGAAACACCATATATTTT. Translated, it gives CASSVRDRETPSFGNTIYF. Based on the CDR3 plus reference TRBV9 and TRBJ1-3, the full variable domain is DSGVTQTPKHLITATGQRVTLRCSPRSGDLSVYWYQQSLDQGLQFLIQYYNGEERAKGNILERFSAQQFPDLHSELNLSSLELGDSALYFCASSVRDRETPSFGNTIYFGEGSWLTVV.

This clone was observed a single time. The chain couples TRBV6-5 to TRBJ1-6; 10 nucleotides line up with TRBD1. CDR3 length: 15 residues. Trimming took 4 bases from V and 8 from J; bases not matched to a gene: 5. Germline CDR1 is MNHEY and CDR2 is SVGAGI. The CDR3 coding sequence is TGTGCCAGCAGTTCCCGGACAGGGGGTTATTCACCCCTCCACTTT. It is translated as CASSSRTGGYSPLHF.

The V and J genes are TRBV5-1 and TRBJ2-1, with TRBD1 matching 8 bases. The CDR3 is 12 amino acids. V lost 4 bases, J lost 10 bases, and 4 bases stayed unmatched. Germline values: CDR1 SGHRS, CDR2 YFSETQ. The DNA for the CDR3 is TGCGCCAGCAGCCGGACAGGGATCGAGCAGTTCTTC. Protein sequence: CASSRTGIEQFF. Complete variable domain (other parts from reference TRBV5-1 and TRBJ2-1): KAGVTQTPRYLIKTRGQQVTLSCSPISGHRSVSWYQQTPGQGLQFLFEYFSETQRNKGNFPGRFSGRQFSNSRSEMNVSTLELGDSALYLCASSRTGIEQFFGPGTRLTVL.

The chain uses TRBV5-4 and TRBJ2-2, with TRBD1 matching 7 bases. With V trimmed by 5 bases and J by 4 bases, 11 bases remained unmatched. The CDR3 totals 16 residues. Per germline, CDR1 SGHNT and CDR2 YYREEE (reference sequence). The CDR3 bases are TGTGCCAGCAGGACGGACAGGAATGGGGTCACCGGGGAGCTGTTTTTT. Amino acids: CASRTDRNGVTGELFF.

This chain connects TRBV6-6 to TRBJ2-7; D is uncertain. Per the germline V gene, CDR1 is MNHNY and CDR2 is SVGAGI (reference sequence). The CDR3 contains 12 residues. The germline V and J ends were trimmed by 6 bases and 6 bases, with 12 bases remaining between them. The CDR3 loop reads CASSQQPSEQYF. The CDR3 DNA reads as TGTGCCAGCAGCCAACAGCCCTCCGAGCAGTACTTC.

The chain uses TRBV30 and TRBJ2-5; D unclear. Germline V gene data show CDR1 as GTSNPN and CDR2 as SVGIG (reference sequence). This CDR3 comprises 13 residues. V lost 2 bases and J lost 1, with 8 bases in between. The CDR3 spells CAWSTGSQETQYF. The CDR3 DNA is TGTGCCTGGAGTACGGGTAGCCAAGAGACCCAGTACTTC.

CDR3 residues: CASSVEGQGFGELFF. CDR3 nucleotide sequence: TGTGCCAGCAGCGTAGAAGGACAGGGCTTCGGGGAGCTGTTTTTT. The V and J genes are TRBV9 and TRBJ2-2; 8 bases align to TRBD1. After removal of 0 bases from V and 7 bases from J, the junction contained 5 bases not matched to a gene. Looked up from germline, CDR1 is SGDLS and CDR2 is YYNGEE. The CDR3 runs 15 residues.